What follows are 11 T cell receptor beta chains derived from one specimen sequenced in a study of T cell changes during pregnancy in multiple sclerosis (dated by TCRdb to between 2019 and 2020). To prepare the library, the immunoSEQ multiplex PCR assay was applied. The source is immuneACCESS, and TCRdb retained only in-frame sequences with V and J called. Part of the clones is not carried over; for the studies checked, unresolved V genes explain less than half of this, and the remainder is unexplained. The sample table records 40,000 to 50,000 clones; approximately 90% of these occur just once. The ten largest clones take up roughly a tenth of the sample. The sequencing here drew on CD8+ T cells from peripheral blood mononuclear cells, taken after pregnancy. Every receptor here comes from a female donor with multiple sclerosis, enrolled in a pregnancy study.

The chain joins TRBV5-1 to TRBJ2-7; TRBD2 is a possible D gene (5 bases). Germline CDR1 SGHRS, CDR2 YFSETQ. There are 12 residues in the CDR3. V was clipped by 7 bases and J by 2 bases, with 10 bases between them. The DNA of the CDR3 is TGCGCCAGCGCTGGGGAGACCTACGAGCAGTACTTC. This gives the protein CASAGETYEQYF.

This chain connects TRBV29-1 to TRBJ2-2; the D is unclear. This CDR3 region has 14 residues. Trimming took 4 bases from V and 0 from J, leaving 9 bases between them. Germline CDR1 is SQVTM and CDR2 is ANQGSEA. The CDR3 spells CSVGGRTNTGELFF. The CDR3 DNA sequence: TGCAGCGTTGGAGGCAGAACGAACACCGGGGAGCTGTTTTTT.

This chain uses TRBV6-1 with TRBJ2-3, with D perhaps matching TRBD1 (5 bases). Germline CDR1 is MNHNS and CDR2 is SASEGT. V was shortened by 1 base and J by 3 bases, with 17 bases between the two germline ends. This CDR3 spans 17 amino acids. The CDR3 bases are TGTGCCAGCAGTGAAGAGCACAGGCTACGAGGTACAGATACGCAGTATTTT. Its protein product is CASSEEHRLRGTDTQYF.

The J gene is TRBJ1-5, the V gene TRBV29-1; D is undetermined. This CDR3 spans 14 amino acids. Germline lookup yields CDR1 SQVTM and CDR2 ANQGSEA. V was shortened by 2 bases and J by 4 bases, with 12 bases between the two germline ends. In DNA, the CDR3 is TGCAGCGTTGAATTCGTGTCTATTAATCAGCCCCAGCATTTT. This codes for CSVEFVSINQPQHF.

The V call is TRBV5-8, the J call TRBJ2-7; D is undetermined. Germline assignment: CDR1 SGHTS and CDR2 YDEGEE. The length of the CDR3 is 15 residues. V was clipped by 7 bases and J by 3 bases, with 20 bases between them. DNA of the CDR3: TGTGCCAGCCCCCCCGCGGATGGTCCCAGCTACGAGCAGTACTTC. Protein product: CASPPADGPSYEQYF.

This chain joins TRBV6-5 and TRBJ2-1, with D unresolved. The CDR3 covers 11 residues. V was cut by 6 bases and J by 8 bases, with 8 bases left in between. CDR1 is MNHEY and CDR2 is SVGAGI in the germline V gene. Written as DNA, the CDR3 is TGTGCCAGCAGCCCCGGTCATGAGCAGTTCTTC. Translated: CASSPGHEQFF.

The chain employs TRBV13 and TRBJ2-3, with 8 bases lining up with TRBD2. From germline, CDR1 is PRHDT and CDR2 FYEKMQ (reference sequence). The trim removed 5 bases at V and 4 bases at J, leaving 11 bases unmatched. This CDR3 is built from 16 residues. CDR3 DNA: TGTGCCAGCAGCCTCACCTCGGGGGGGCCCCCAGATACGCAGTATTTT. Amino acid sequence: CASSLTSGGPPDTQYF.

V is TRBV7-9 and J is TRBJ1-5, with TRBD1 as a possible D gene (5 bases). V was pared by 1 base and J by 0 bases, with 7 bases between. This CDR3 has 15 amino acids. Germline-derived CDR1 and CDR2 are SEHNR and FQNEAQ (reference sequence). The CDR3 sequence is CASSLGQNSNQPQHF. The CDR3 DNA sequence: TGTGCCAGCAGCTTAGGACAGAATAGCAATCAGCCCCAGCATTTT.

CDR3 protein: CASSLWAGGRGSTDTQYF. CDR3 DNA: TGTGCCAGCAGCTTATGGGCGGGGGGCCGGGGAAGCACAGATACGCAGTATTTT. The V and J genes are TRBV7-6 and TRBJ2-3, with 8 bases that match TRBD2. V lost 2 bases to trimming and J lost 0 bases; unmatched junction nucleotides: 10. The CDR3 runs 18 residues. Germline V gene data show CDR1 as SGHVS and CDR2 as FNYEAQ.

This rearrangement joins TRBV5-6 to TRBJ1-4; 8 nucleotides line up with TRBD1. This CDR3 has 14 amino acids. Germline V lookup: CDR1 SGHDT, CDR2 YYEEEE. The V segment lost 4 bases and the J segment 3 bases; nucleotides outside the gene matches: 2. CDR3 loop: CASSLTGANEKLFF. Here the CDR3 DNA reads TGTGCCAGCAGCCTGACAGGGGCTAATGAAAAACTGTTTTTT.

This chain uses TRBV7-9 with TRBJ1-2; possibly TRBD1 for D (5 bases). The V gene's germline CDR1 is SEHNR and CDR2 FQNEAQ (reference sequence). The CDR3 has 13 amino acids. Trimming left V 4 bases short and J 6 bases short, with 12 bases between. The CDR3 nucleotides are TGTGCCAGCAGCTCCGACAGTAGGGATGGCTACACCTTC. The encoded protein is CASSSDSRDGYTF.